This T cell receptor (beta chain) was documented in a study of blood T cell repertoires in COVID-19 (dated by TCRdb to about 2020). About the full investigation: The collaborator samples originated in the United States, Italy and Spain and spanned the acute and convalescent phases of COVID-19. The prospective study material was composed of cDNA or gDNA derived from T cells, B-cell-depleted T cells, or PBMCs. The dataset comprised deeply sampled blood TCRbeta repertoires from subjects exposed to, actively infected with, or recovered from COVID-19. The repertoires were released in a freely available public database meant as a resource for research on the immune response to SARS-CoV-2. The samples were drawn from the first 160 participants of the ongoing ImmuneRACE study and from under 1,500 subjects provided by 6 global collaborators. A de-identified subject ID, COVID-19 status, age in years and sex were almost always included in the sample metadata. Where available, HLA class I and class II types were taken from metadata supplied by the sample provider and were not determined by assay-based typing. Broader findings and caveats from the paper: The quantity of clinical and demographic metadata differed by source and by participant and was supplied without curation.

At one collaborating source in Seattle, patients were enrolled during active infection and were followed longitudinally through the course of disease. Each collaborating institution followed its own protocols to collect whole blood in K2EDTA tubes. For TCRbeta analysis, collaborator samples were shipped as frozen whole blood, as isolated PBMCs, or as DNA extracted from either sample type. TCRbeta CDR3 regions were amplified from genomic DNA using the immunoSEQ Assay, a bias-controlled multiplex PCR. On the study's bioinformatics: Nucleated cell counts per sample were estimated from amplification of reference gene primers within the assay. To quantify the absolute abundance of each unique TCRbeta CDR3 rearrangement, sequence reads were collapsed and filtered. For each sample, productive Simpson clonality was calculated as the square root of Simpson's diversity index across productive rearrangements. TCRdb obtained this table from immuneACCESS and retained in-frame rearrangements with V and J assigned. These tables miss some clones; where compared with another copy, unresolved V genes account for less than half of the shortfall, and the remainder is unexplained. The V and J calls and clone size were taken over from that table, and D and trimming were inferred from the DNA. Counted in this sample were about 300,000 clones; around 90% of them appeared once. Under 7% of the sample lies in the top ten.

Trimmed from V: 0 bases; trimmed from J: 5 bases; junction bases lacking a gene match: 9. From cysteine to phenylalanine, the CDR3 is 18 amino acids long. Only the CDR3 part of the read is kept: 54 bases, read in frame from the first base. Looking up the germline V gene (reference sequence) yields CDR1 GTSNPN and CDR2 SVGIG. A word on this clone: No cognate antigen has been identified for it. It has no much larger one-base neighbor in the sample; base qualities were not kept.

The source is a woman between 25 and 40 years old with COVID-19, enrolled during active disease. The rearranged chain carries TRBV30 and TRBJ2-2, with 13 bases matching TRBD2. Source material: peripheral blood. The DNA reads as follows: TGTGCCTGGAGTGTCTCACTAGCGGGAGGGCCAGGTACCGGGGAGCTGTTTTTT. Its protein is CAWSVSLAGGPGTGELFF.